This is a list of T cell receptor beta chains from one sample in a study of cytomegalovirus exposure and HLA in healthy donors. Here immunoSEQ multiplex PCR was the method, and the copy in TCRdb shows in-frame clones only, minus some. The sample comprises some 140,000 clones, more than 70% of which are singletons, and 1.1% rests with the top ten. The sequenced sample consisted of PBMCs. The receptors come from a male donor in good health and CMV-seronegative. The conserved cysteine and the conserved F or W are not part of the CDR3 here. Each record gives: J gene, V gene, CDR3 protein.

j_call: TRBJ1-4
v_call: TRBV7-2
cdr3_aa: ASSLKQGAEKLF

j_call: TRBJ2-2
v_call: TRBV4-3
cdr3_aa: ASSRGQGANTGELF

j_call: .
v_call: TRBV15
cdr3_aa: ATSWSSSYEQY

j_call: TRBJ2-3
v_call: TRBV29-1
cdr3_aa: SVTGGADTQS

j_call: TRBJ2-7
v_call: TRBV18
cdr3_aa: ASSPQSRGQGSYEQY

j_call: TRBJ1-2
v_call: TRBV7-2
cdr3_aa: ASSLDRTYGYT

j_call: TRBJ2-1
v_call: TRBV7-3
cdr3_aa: ASTPYSGGVTYNEQF

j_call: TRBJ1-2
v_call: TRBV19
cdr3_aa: ASSINRGVSDGYT

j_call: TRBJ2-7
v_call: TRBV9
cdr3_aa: ASSVGPETSYEQY

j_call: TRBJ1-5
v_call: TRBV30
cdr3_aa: AWSVGLLNQPQH

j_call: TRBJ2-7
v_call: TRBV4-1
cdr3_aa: ASSQVETVPEQY

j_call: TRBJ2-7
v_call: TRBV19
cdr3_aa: ASSMGRSFYEQY

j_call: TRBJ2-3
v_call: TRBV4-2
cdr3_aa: ASSQDRGSGGPSTQY

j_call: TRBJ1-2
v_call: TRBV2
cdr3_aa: ASSELGTSYGYT

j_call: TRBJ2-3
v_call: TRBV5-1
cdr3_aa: ASSRTGGTDTQY

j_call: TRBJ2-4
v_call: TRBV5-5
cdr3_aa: ASSLFQGLAKNIQY

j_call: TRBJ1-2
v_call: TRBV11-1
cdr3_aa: ASSPTGGYGYT

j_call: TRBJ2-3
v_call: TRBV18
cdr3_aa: ASSPGLAGMPDTQY